This T cell receptor beta chain is from a study of vaccination and CD4 T cells after COVID-19. Study-level background: The cells in question were stimulated using overlapping spike peptides derived from SARS-CoV-2, HCoV-NL63, HCoV-OC43 and HCoV-229E.

The CDR3 is made up of 14 amino acids. Germline V lookup: CDR1 DFQATT, CDR2 SNEGSKA (reference sequence). Trimming pared 6 bases from V and 0 bases from J, leaving 14 bases between. Details on this clonotype: What it binds is unknown.

The Oncomine TCR Beta short-read assay sequenced DNA from cultured CD4+ T cells. From CD4+ T cells that had been cultured, genomic DNA was extracted. TCRdb called the PCR reads again in MiXCR, with one record for every CDR3 protein. The repertoire holds some 12,000 distinct CDR3 sequences, with 45% to 60% as singletons. Treatment noted: roughly 10-day PBMC culture with coronavirus spike peptide pools or control peptides (ViraFEST assay). This sequence originates from a human donor who had recovered from COVID-19. The chain employs TRBV20-1 and TRBJ1-2; tentatively, D is TRBD1 (5 bases). Specimen: CD4+ T cells from blood, cultured in vitro. Here the CDR3 DNA reads TGCAGTGCCCTCCCGGGGCAAGCTAACTATGGCTACACCTTC. Its protein product is CSALPGQANYGYTF.